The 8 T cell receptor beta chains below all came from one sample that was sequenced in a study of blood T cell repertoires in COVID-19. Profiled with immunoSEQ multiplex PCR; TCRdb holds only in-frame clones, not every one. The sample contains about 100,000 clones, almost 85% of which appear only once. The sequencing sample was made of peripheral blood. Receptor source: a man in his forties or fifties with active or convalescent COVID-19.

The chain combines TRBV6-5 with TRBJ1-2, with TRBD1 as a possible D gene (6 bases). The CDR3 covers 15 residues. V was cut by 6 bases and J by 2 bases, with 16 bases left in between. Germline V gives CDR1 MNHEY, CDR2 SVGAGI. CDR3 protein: CASRSRQGTNYGYTF. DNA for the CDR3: TGTGCCAGCAGGTCCCGGCAGGGGACCAACTATGGCTACACCTTC.

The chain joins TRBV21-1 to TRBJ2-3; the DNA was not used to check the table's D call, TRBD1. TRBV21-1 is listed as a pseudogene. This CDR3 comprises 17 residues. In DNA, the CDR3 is TGTGCCAGCAGCAAAGCGTTTGGGACAGGACACACAGATACGCAGTATTTT. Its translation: CASSKAFGTGHTDTQYF.

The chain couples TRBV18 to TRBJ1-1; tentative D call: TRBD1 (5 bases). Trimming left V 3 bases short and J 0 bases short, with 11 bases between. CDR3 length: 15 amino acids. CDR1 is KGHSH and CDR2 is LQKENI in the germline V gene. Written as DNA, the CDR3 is TGTGCCAGCTCACCTAACCCGACAGTGAACACTGAAGCTTTCTTT. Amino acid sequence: CASSPNPTVNTEAFF.

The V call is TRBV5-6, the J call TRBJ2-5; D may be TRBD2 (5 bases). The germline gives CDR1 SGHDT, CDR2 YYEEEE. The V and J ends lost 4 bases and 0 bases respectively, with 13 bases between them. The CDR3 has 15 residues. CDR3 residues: CASSQGLLYQETQYF. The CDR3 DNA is TGTGCCAGCAGCCAAGGACTCCTGTACCAAGAGACCCAGTACTTC.

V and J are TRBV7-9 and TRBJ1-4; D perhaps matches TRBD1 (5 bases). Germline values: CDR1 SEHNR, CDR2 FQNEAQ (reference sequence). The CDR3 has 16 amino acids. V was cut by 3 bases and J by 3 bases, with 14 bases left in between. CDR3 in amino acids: CASSLGQGTPNEKLFF. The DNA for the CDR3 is TGTGCCAGCAGCTTGGGTCAGGGTACGCCTAATGAAAAACTGTTTTTT. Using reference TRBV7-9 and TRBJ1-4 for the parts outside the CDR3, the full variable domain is DTGVSQNPRHKITKRGQNVTFRCDPISEHNRLYWYRQTLGQGPEFLTYFQNEAQLEKSRLLSDRFSAERPKGSFSTLEIQRTEQGDSAMYLCASSLGQGTPNEKLFFGSGTQLSVL.

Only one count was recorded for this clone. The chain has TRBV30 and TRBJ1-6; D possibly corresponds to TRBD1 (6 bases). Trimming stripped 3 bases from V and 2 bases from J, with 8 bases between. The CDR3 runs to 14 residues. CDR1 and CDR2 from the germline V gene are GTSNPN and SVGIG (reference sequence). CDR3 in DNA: TGTGCCTGGAGGGGGGGGCCCTATAATTCACCCCTCCACTTT. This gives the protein CAWRGGPYNSPLHF. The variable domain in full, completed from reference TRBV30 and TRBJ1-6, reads SQTIHQWPATLVQPVGSPLSLECTVEGTSNPNLYWYRQAAGRGLQLLFYSVGIGQISSEVPQNLSASRPQDRQFILSSKKLLLSDSGFYLCAWRGGPYNSPLHFGNGTRLTVT.

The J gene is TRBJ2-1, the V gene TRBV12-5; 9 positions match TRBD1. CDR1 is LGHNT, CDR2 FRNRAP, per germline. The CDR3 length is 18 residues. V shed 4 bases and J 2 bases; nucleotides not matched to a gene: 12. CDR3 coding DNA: TGTGCTAGTGGTTGGACCGCTTGGGACAGGGAGACCTACAATGAGCAGTTCTTC. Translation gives CASGWTAWDRETYNEQFF. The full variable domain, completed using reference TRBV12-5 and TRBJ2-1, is DARVTQTPRHKVTEMGQEVTMRCQPILGHNTVFWYRQTMMQGLELLAYFRNRAPLDDSGMPKDRFSAEMPDATLATLKIQPSEPRDSAVYFCASGWTAWDRETYNEQFFGPGTRLTVL.

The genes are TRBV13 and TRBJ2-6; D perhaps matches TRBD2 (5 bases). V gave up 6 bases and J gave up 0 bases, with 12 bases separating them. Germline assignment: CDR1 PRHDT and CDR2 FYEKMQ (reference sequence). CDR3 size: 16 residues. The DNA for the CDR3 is TGTGCCAGCAGAGCCAGCGGCTTCTCTGGGGCCAACGTCCTGACTTTC. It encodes CASRASGFSGANVLTF.